This section outlines one T cell receptor beta chain sequence together with its context. The trim removed 4 bases at V and 2 bases at J, leaving 11 bases unmatched. The CDR3 runs 16 residues. Looked up from germline, CDR1 is LGHNA and CDR2 is YSLEER. The data originate from a study of blood T cell repertoires in COVID-19. Sequenced by immunoSEQ multiplex PCR; TCRdb stores in-frame clones only, minus some. The sample records about 220,000 clones, approximately 80% being singletons. The chain links TRBV4-3 to TRBJ2-7, with 7 nucleotides matching TRBD2. The sequenced material came from PBMCs or T cells enriched from blood (not recorded which). This sequence originates from a woman aged 55-75 years who had recovered from COVID-19. CDR3 sequence reads: CASSLSLLADTYEQYF. CDR3 coding DNA: TGCGCCAGCAGCCTCTCCCTCCTAGCGGATACCTACGAGCAGTACTTC.